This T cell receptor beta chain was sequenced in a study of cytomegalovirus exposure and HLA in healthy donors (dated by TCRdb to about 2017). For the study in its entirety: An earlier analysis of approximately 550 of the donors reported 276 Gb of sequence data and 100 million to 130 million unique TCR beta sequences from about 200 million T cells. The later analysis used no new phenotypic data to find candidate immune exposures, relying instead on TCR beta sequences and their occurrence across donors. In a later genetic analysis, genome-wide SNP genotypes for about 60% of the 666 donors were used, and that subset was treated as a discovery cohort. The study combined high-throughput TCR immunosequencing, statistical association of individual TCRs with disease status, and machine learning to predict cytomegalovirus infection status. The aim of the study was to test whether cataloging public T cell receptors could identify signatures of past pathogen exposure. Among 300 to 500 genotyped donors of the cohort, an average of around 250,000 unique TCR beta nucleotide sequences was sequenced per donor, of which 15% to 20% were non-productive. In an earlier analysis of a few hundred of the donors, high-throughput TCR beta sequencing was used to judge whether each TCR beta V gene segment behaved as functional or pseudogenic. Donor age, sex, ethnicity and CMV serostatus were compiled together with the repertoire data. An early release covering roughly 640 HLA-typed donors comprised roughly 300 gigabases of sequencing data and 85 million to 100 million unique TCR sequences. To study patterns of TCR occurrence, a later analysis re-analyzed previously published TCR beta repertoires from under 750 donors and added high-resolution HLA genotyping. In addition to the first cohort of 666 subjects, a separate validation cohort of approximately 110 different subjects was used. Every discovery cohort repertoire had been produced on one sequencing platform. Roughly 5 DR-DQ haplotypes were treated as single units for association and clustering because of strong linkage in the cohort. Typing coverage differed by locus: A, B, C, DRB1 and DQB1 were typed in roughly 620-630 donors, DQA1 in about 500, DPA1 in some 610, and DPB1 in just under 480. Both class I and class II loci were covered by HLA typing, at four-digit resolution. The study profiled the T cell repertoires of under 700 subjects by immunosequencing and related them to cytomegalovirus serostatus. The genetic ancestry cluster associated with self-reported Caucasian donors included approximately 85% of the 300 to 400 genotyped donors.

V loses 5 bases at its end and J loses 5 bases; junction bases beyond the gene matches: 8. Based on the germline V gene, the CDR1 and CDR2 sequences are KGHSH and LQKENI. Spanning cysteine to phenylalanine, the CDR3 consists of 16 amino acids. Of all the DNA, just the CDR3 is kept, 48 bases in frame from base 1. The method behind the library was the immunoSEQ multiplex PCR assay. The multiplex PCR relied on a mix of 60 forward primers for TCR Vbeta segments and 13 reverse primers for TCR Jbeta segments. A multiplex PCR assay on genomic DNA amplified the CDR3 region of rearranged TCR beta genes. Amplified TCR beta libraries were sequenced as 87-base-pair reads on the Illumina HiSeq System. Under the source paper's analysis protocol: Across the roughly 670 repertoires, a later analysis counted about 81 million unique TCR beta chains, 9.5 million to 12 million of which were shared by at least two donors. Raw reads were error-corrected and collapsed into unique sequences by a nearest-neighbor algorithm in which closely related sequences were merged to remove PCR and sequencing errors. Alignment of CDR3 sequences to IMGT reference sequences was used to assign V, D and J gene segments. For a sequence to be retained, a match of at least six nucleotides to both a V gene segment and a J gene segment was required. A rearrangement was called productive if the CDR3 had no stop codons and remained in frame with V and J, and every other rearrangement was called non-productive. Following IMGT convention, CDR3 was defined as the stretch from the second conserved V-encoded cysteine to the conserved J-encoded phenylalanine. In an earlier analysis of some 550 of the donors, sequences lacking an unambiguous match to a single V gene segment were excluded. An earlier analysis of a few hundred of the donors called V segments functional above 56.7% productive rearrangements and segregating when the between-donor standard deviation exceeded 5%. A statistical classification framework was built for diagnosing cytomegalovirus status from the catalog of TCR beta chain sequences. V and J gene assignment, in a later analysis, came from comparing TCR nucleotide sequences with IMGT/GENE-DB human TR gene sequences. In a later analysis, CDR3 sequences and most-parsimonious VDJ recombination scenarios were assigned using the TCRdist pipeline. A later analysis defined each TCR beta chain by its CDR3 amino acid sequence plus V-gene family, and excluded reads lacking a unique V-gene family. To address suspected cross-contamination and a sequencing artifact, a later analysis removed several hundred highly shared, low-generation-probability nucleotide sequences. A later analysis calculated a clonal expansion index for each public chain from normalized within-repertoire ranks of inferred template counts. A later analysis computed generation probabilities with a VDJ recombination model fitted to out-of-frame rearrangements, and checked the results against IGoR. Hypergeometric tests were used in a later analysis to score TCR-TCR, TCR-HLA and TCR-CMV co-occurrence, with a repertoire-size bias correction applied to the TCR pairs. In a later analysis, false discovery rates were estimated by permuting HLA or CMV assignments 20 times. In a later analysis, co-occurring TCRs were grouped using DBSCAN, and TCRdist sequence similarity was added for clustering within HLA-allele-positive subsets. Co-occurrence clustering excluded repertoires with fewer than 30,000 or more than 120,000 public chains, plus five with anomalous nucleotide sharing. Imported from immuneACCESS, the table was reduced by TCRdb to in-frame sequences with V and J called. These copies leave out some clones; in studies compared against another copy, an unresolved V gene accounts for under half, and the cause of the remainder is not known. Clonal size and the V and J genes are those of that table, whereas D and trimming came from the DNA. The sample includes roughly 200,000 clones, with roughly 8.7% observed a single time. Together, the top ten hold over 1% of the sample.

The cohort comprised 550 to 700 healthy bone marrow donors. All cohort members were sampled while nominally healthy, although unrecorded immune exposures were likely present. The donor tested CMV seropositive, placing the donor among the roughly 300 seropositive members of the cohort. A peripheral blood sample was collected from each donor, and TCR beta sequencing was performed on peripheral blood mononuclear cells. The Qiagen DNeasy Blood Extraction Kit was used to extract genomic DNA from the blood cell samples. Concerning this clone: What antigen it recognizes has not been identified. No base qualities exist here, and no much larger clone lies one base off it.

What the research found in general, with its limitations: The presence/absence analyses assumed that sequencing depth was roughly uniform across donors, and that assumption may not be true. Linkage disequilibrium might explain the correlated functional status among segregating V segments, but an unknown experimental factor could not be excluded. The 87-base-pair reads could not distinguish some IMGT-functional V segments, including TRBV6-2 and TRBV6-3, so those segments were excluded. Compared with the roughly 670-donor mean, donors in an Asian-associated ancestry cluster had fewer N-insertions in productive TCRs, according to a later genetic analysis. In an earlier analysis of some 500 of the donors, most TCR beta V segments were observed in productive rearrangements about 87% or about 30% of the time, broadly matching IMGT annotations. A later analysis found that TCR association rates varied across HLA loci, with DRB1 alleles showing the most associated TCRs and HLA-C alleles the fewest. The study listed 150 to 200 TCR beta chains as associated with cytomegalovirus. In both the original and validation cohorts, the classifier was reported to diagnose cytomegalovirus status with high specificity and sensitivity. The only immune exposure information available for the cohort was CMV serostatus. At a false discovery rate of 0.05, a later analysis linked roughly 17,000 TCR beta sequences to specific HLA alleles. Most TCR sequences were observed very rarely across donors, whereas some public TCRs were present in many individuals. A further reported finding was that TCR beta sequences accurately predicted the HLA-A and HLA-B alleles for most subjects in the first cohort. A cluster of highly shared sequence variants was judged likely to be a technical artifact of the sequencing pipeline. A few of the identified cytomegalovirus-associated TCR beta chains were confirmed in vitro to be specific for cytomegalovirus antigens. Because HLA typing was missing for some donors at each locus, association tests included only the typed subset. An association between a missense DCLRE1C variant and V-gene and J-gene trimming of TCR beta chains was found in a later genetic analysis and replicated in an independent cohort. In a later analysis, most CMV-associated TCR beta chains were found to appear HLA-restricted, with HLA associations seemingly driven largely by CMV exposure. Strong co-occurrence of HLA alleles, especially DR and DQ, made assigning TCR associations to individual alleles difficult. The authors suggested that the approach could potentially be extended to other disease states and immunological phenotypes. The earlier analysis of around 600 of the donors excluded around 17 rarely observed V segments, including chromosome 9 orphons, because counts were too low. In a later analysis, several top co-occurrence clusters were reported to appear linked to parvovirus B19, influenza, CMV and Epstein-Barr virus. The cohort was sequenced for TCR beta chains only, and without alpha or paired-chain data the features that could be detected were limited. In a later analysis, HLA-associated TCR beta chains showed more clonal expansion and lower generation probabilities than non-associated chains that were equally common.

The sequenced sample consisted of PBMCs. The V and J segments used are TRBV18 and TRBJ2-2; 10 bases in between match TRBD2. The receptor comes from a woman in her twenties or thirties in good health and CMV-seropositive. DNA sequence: TGTGCCAGCTCATTTCTAGCGGGAGCGGGAACCGGGGAGCTGTTTTTT. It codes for CASSFLAGAGTGELFF.